The T cell receptor (beta chain) under discussion was sequenced for a study of technical replicates of blood from a handful of donors. V lost 6 bases, J lost 1 base, and 15 bases lay in between. The CDR3 spans 14 residues. Per the germline V gene, CDR1 is SQVTM and CDR2 is ANQGSEA. TCRdb's table, derived via immunoSEQ multiplex PCR, lists solely in-frame clones and lacks some. The sample consists of tens of thousands of clones, roughly 92% of them appearing once. The chain is built from TRBV29-1 and TRBJ1-2, with D perhaps matching TRBD1 (5 bases). The sequencing input was T cells isolated from PBMCs. This TCR came from a human donor in good health. Here the CDR3 reads CSVIYDSFNYGYTF. As DNA, the CDR3 is TGCAGCGTCATCTACGACAGCTTTAACTATGGCTACACCTTC.